These T cell receptor beta chains were read from a single sample in a study of vaccination and CD4 T cells after COVID-19. TCRdb recomputed calls from the PCR reads with MiXCR, one row per CDR3 protein. The sample lists around 26,000 distinct CDR3 sequences; about 61% were seen once. Antigen specificity for these receptors is unknown. The starting material was CD4+ T cells from blood, cultured in vitro, obtained after SARS-CoV-2 vaccination. The receptors shown here come from a human donor who received a COVID-19 vaccine. CDR3s include the opening cysteine and the closing phenylalanine or tryptophan. D genes are given only for firm matches. Only some rows state a clone size, as once, few, many or a class for expanded clones.

len	abundance	d_gene	v_gene	j_gene	CDR3nt	CDR3aa
13	few	.	TRBV7-6	TRBJ2-7	TGTGCCAGCAGCTTAGGTAAAGGGAACGAGCAGTACTTC	CASSLGKGNEQYF
14	.	TRBD1	TRBV7-7	TRBJ1-6	TGTGCCAGCAGCTTACGACAGGGGAACTCACCCCTCCACTTT	CASSLRQGNSPLHF
14	.	.	TRBV7-8	TRBJ2-3	TGTGCCAGCAGCCCCCGGGGGCAGACAGATACGCAGTATTTT	CASSPRGQTDTQYF
13	.	.	TRBV20-1	TRBJ2-2	TGCAGTGCTATAAGGGTCGGCACCGGGGAGCTGTTTTTT	CSAIRVGTGELFF
15	.	TRBD1	TRBV29-1	TRBJ2-7	TGCAGCGTAGGACCCAAGACAGGGGCACCTACGGAGCAGTACTTC	CSVGPKTGAPTEQYF
13	.	.	TRBV25-1	TRBJ2-3	TGTGCCAGCAGTGGGATTAGCACAGATACGCAGTATTTT	CASSGISTDTQYF
13	few	.	TRBV20-1	TRBJ1-2	TGCAGTGCTAGAGATCCTAGAACCTATGGCTACACCTTC	CSARDPRTYGYTF
13	.	.	TRBV7-2	TRBJ1-2	TGTGCCAGCAGCTTAGGACGAATCTATGGCTACACCTTC	CASSLGRIYGYTF
15	.	.	TRBV11-3	TRBJ2-2	TGTGCCAGCAGCTTCTCCCGAATCCCCTACGGGGAGCTGTTTTTT	CASSFSRIPYGELFF
13	few	.	TRBV29-1	TRBJ2-7	TGCAGCGTTACCCCTACCCTGTCCTACGAGCAGTACTTC	CSVTPTLSYEQYF
16	.	TRBD1	TRBV10-3	TRBJ1-1	TGTGCCATCAGTGAGGGTTTTGGACAGGTGAACACTGAAGCTTTCTTT	CAISEGFGQVNTEAFF
15	.	.	TRBV7-9	TRBJ1-2	TGTGCCAGCAGCCAGCGGGACACGATTAACTATGGCTACACCTTC	CASSQRDTINYGYTF
15	.	TRBD1	TRBV20-1	TRBJ1-4	TGCAGTGCTGGAGGACAGGGTCCGGGTAGTGAAAAACTGTTTTTT	CSAGGQGPGSEKLFF
13	medium-sized	.	TRBV6-1	TRBJ1-2	TGTGCCAGCAGTGAGCTAGGGAAGGGTGGCTACACCTTC	CASSELGKGGYTF
16	.	.	TRBV18	TRBJ1-3	TGTGCCAGCTCACCCGAGACACCAATCTCTGGAAACACCATATATTTT	CASSPETPISGNTIYF
14	.	TRBD1	TRBV6-2/TRBV6-3	TRBJ2-5	TGTGCCAGCAGTTACCGGGACAGGGAAAAGACCCAGTACTTC	CASSYRDREKTQYF
14	few	.	TRBV2	TRBJ1-4	TGTGCCAGCAGTGAGCAGGGAACTAATGAAAAACTGTTTTTT	CASSEQGTNEKLFF
15	few	TRBD1	TRBV24-1	TRBJ1-5	TGTGCCACCAGTGATTCGGACAGGGAGACACAGCCCCAGCATTTT	CATSDSDRETQPQHF
13	.	TRBD1	TRBV10-1	TRBJ1-2	TGCGCCAGCAGTCCGACAGGGGGTTCCGGCTACACCTTC	CASSPTGGSGYTF
15	.	TRBD2	TRBV6-1	TRBJ2-7	TGTGCCAGCAGTGAAATCCGGGGGGGCCGGTACGAGCAGTACTTC	CASSEIRGGRYEQYF
14	few	.	TRBV20-1	TRBJ1-1	TGCAGTGCTAGACCAACGAGGAGGAACACTGAAGCTTTCTTT	CSARPTRRNTEAFF
13	.	.	TRBV19	TRBJ1-1	TGTGCCAGCGGAGGGATTGGGTTCACTGAAGCTTTCTTT	CASGGIGFTEAFF
17	.	TRBD2	TRBV20-1	TRBJ2-3	TGCAGTGTCCCCCGGAGCGGGGGGGCAGAGGGGGCAGATACGCAGTATTTT	CSVPRSGGAEGADTQYF
14	few	.	TRBV24-1	TRBJ2-5	TGTGCCACCAGTGAGGAGTCGGGACAAGAGACCCAGTACTTC	CATSEESGQETQYF
12	.	.	TRBV21-1	TRBJ1-1	TGTGCCAGCAGCCGGAGGGACACTGAAGCTTTCTTT	CASSRRDTEAFF
14	few	TRBD1	TRBV19	TRBJ1-5	TGTGCCAGTACCCCAGACAGGGACAATCAGCCCCAGCATTTT	CASTPDRDNQPQHF
15	.	TRBD1	TRBV6-2/TRBV6-3	TRBJ2-3	TGTGCCAGCAGTTTACAGGGGGTAGTCACAGATACGCAGTATTTT	CASSLQGVVTDTQYF
13	once	.	TRBV29-1	TRBJ2-5	TGCAGTGCCCATACCAGGGGGGGGGAGACCCAGTACTTC	CSAHTRGGETQYF
15	.	.	TRBV27	TRBJ2-7	TGTGCCAGCAGTTTTCGGGAGAGCAGCTCCTACGAGCAGTACTTC	CASSFRESSSYEQYF
13	.	.	TRBV7-9	TRBJ1-3	TGTGCCAGCCACGCCCTCTCTGGAAACACCATATATTTT	CASHALSGNTIYF
14	.	TRBD1	TRBV12-3/TRBV12-4	TRBJ1-4	TGTGCCAGCAACCCGACAGGGTTTAATGAAAAACTGTTTTTT	CASNPTGFNEKLFF
14	.	.	TRBV7-3	TRBJ2-7	TGTGCCAGCAGCTTGGGACAAAGCTCCTACGAGCAGTACTTC	CASSLGQSSYEQYF
12	.	.	TRBV20-1	TRBJ2-3	TGCAGTGCTCTGGGGATCACAGATACGCAGTATTTT	CSALGITDTQYF
14	.	.	TRBV29-1	TRBJ2-2	TGCAGCGTTGATCCGAGAATCAACACCGGGGAGCTGTTTTTT	CSVDPRINTGELFF
18	.	TRBD1	TRBV2	TRBJ1-1	TGTGCCAGTATTCAATTGTACAGGGGCCCCCCCTTGAACACTGAAGCTTTCTTT	CASIQLYRGPPLNTEAFF
18	.	TRBD2	TRBV12-3/TRBV12-4	TRBJ2-3	TGTGCCAGCAGTTTTAAATCCGGGACTAGCGATGGCACAGATACGCAGTATTTT	CASSFKSGTSDGTDTQYF
15	.	TRBD2	TRBV6-5	TRBJ2-2	TGTGCCAGCAGTTACCCTAGCGGGGCTACCGGGGAGCTGTTTTTT	CASSYPSGATGELFF
17	few	.	TRBV6-5	TRBJ1-1	TGTGCCAGCAGTTACTCGTTTGTGGGGCCCGAGAACACTGAAGCTTTCTTT	CASSYSFVGPENTEAFF
17	few	.	TRBV12-3/TRBV12-4	TRBJ2-7	TGTGCCAGCAGTTTTACCACCAGAGGTGGGGGGGCCGACGAGCAGTACTTC	CASSFTTRGGGADEQYF
13	.	.	TRBV11-2	TRBJ2-7	TGTGCCAGCAGCTTTGACCGCTCCTACGAGCAGTACTTC	CASSFDRSYEQYF
12	.	.	TRBV7-2	TRBJ2-2	TGTGCCAGCAGCTTAGATGTGGGTGAGGTGTTTTTT	CASSLDVGEVFF
15	.	.	TRBV7-2	TRBJ1-1	TGTGCCAGCAGGGTGAAGGGATTACAGAACACTGAAGCTTTCTTT	CASRVKGLQNTEAFF
16	.	TRBD1	TRBV27	TRBJ1-6	TGTGCCAGTAACAGGGGGTTCGACTCCTATAATTCACCCCTCCACTTT	CASNRGFDSYNSPLHF
14	.	TRBD2	TRBV6-1	TRBJ2-1	TGTGCCAGCAAGACTAGCGGGGGGCGCAATGAGCAGTTCTTC	CASKTSGGRNEQFF
14	.	.	TRBV7-2	TRBJ2-5	TGTGCCAGCAGCGCGGGACTTGGCGGAGAGACCCAGTACTTC	CASSAGLGGETQYF
14	.	.	TRBV7-9	TRBJ2-2	TGTGCCAGCAGCTTTGGGCCCCACACCGGGGAGCTGTTTTTT	CASSFGPHTGELFF
14	.	.	TRBV6-5	TRBJ1-6	TGTGCCAGCAGTTACTCGGGTCTGGATTCACCCCTCCACTTT	CASSYSGLDSPLHF
17	.	TRBD2	TRBV4-1	TRBJ2-1	TGCGCCAGCAGCCAAGGGACTAGCGGGCCGTCCTACAATGAGCAGTTCTTC	CASSQGTSGPSYNEQFF
16	once	.	TRBV19	TRBJ1-4	TGTGCCAGTAGTCCCCGGCCTAACCCGGGCCCAGAAAAACTGTTTTTT	CASSPRPNPGPEKLFF
22	few	TRBD2	TRBV7-2	TRBJ2-2	TGTGCCAGCAGCTTAGCGACGTCGTTGAGGCTAGCGGGGGGGCCTGGCACCGGGGAGCTGTTTTTT	CASSLATSLRLAGGPGTGELFF
16	.	TRBD1	TRBV6-1	TRBJ1-2	TGTGCCAGCAGTCCGGGACAGGGGGTTGCTAACTATGGCTACACCTTC	CASSPGQGVANYGYTF
13	.	.	TRBV2	TRBJ1-6	TGTGCCAGCAGTTGGGAGTCTAATTCACCCCTCCACTTT	CASSWESNSPLHF
15	.	TRBD1	TRBV27	TRBJ2-7	TGTGCCAGCAGTTTAGCAGGGGGAGTGGTCTACGAGCAGTACTTC	CASSLAGGVVYEQYF
16	few	TRBD1	TRBV6-1	TRBJ1-2	TGTGCCAGCAGTGAATTCATAGGACGCAGAGGGGGCGGCTACACCTTC	CASSEFIGRRGGGYTF
12	.	.	TRBV20-1	TRBJ2-5	TGCAGTGCTAGAGTAGGGGGAGAGACCCAGTACTTC	CSARVGGETQYF
18	.	.	TRBV20-1	TRBJ1-1	TGCAGTGCTAGAGATAGCGCCCCGCGGATAGGGGGGTACACTGAAGCTTTCTTT	CSARDSAPRIGGYTEAFF
14	once	TRBD1	TRBV20-1	TRBJ2-5	TGCAGTGCTAGTAGAGACAGGGGAGAAGAGACCCAGTACTTC	CSASRDRGEETQYF
14	few	TRBD1	TRBV27	TRBJ1-6	TGTGCCAGCAGTCCGTGGACAGGGGAGTCACCCCTCCACTTT	CASSPWTGESPLHF
15	.	.	TRBV19	TRBJ1-3	TGTGCCAGTAGGTCGGAACGGAGCTCTGGAAACACCATATATTTT	CASRSERSSGNTIYF
14	few	.	TRBV6-5	TRBJ1-2	TGTGCCAGCAGTTACGACGGGGGGGTACACGGCTACACCTTC	CASSYDGGVHGYTF